What follows are 19 T cell receptor beta chains derived from one specimen sequenced in a study of cytomegalovirus exposure and HLA in healthy donors. The PCR used 60 Vbeta and 13 Jbeta primers. Produced via immunoSEQ multiplex PCR; TCRdb's table is partial and in-frame only. This table has about 98,000 clones, approximately 79% appearing once. The sequenced sample consisted of PBMCs. Receptors originate from a male donor in good health and CMV-seronegative.

J is TRBJ1-1 and V is TRBV9, with D uncertain. The germline gives CDR1 SGDLS, CDR2 YYNGEE. CDR3 length: 14 amino acids. V lost 2 bases, J lost 4 bases, and 12 bases lay in between. The CDR3 loop is CASSVGGRSTEAFF. The CDR3, as DNA: TGTGCCAGCAGCGTCGGAGGGCGGTCCACTGAAGCTTTCTTT.

The rearrangement joins TRBV4-2 to TRBJ2-7; 12 nucleotides align to TRBD2. Per germline, CDR1 LGHNA and CDR2 YNFKEQ. This CDR3 has 14 amino acids. Unmatched junction bases numbered 3, after V lost 3 bases and J lost 6 bases. The CDR3 here is CASSQTSGSGEQYF. In nucleotides, the CDR3 is TGTGCCAGCAGCCAGACTAGCGGGAGCGGCGAGCAGTACTTC.

V gene TRBV28 combines with J gene TRBJ2-5, with TRBD2 matching over 9 bases. V lost 5 bases to trimming and J lost 2 bases; unmatched junction nucleotides: 6. Germline lookup yields CDR1 MDHEN and CDR2 SYDVKM. The CDR3 runs to 15 residues. The CDR3: CASSPSGVIQETQYF. CDR3 nucleotide sequence: TGTGCCAGCAGTCCTAGCGGGGTAATTCAAGAGACCCAGTACTTC.

The genes are TRBV15 and TRBJ2-5, with D possibly matching TRBD1 (8 bases). Germline CDR1 reads LNHNV; CDR2 reads YYDKDF (reference sequence). V dropped 8 bases and J dropped 1 base, with 17 bases sitting between them. The CDR3 runs 15 residues. CDR3 sequence (DNA): TGTGCCACCGGCGGGAGCAGGGGGCCCCAAGAGACCCAGTACTTC. Its translation: CATGGSRGPQETQYF.

The V call is TRBV19, the J call TRBJ2-3; TRBD2 is a possible D gene (6 bases). CDR1 and CDR2 (germline): LNHDA, SQIVND (reference sequence). The CDR3 extends over 13 amino acids. V dropped 7 bases and J dropped 7 bases, with 15 bases sitting between them. The CDR3 coding sequence is TGTGCCAGTAACCCGGGCGGAGGGAATACGCAGTATTTT. Translated, it gives CASNPGGGNTQYF.

V and J are TRBV5-4 and TRBJ2-7, with TRBD1 matching over 9 bases. V lost 0 bases, J lost 2 bases, and 3 bases stayed unmatched. Germline assignment: CDR1 SGHNT and CDR2 YYREEE (reference sequence). This CDR3 comprises 15 residues. DNA of the CDR3: TGTGCCAGCAGCTTGGGACAGGGGGATACCTACGAGCAGTACTTC. It codes for CASSLGQGDTYEQYF.

The genes are TRBV27 and TRBJ2-7, with D possibly matching TRBD2 (6 bases). Germline CDR1 reads MNHEY; CDR2 reads SMNVEV (reference sequence). CDR3 length: 15 amino acids. Deletions cut 6 bases from V and 0 bases from J, with 15 bases between. For the CDR3, the DNA is TGTGCCAGCAGCATCCTGACTAGAAGCTCCTACGAGCAGTACTTC. Translating gives CASSILTRSSYEQYF.

The chain recombines TRBV30 with TRBJ2-7; D perhaps matches TRBD1 (6 bases). Germline CDR1 and CDR2: GTSNPN and SVGIG (reference sequence). The V and J ends lost 3 bases and 4 bases respectively, with 13 bases between them. The CDR3 consists of 13 residues. CDR3 bases: TGTGCCTGGAGACAGGGTCCTACGTACGAGCAGTACTTC. Its protein product is CAWRQGPTYEQYF.

V usage is TRBV27 and J usage is TRBJ1-1; a possible D gene is TRBD1 (5 bases). The V end was cut by 5 bases, the J end by 4 bases, with 17 bases between. Per germline, CDR1 MNHEY and CDR2 SMNVEV (reference sequence). This CDR3 contains 15 residues. The CDR3 region is CASSPASGIFTEAFF. The CDR3 DNA follows: TGTGCCAGCAGTCCCGCGTCAGGGATTTTCACTGAAGCTTTCTTT.

The table lists this clone with a count of one. The chain employs TRBV7-9 and TRBJ1-2; tentative D call: TRBD1 (5 bases). V lost 4 bases and J 2 bases, leaving 17 bases between the germline ends. From germline, CDR1 is SEHNR and CDR2 FQNEAQ (reference sequence). There are 16 residues in the CDR3. In DNA, the CDR3 is TGTGCCAGCAGCTCCCCGCTGTCAGGGCCCAACTATGGCTACACCTTC. This encodes CASSSPLSGPNYGYTF. Complete variable domain (other parts from reference TRBV7-9 and TRBJ1-2): DTGVSQNPRHKITKRGQNVTFRCDPISEHNRLYWYRQTLGQGPEFLTYFQNEAQLEKSRLLSDRFSAERPKGSFSTLEIQRTEQGDSAMYLCASSSPLSGPNYGYTFGSGTRLTVV.

This clone was detected only a few times. V and J are TRBV27 and TRBJ2-2; TRBD2 aligns across 12 bases. After removal of 4 bases from V and 1 base from J, the junction contained 4 bases not matched to a gene. Germline V lookup: CDR1 MNHEY, CDR2 SMNVEV (reference sequence). CDR3 size: 17 residues. The CDR3 DNA follows: TGTGCCAGCAGTTCCTGGGGACTAGCGGGGAACACCGGGGAGCTGTTTTTT. It is translated as CASSSWGLAGNTGELFF.

The V and J genes are TRBV10-3 and TRBJ2-7; TRBD2 matches 7 bases. Germline values: CDR1 ENHRY, CDR2 SYGVKD. This CDR3 is 14 amino acids long. V shed 9 bases and J 5 bases; nucleotides not matched to a gene: 13. The CDR3 nucleotides read TGTGCCATTAGCCAGGGACTATTGAGGAACGAGCAGTACTTC. Residues: CAISQGLLRNEQYF.

The chain couples TRBV6-5 to TRBJ2-5; the match to TRBD2 covers 9 bases. The V and J ends lost 6 bases and 5 bases, in that order; junction bases with no gene match: 7. CDR1 and CDR2 (germline): MNHEY, SVGAGI. This CDR3 has 14 residues. The CDR3 DNA reads TGTGCCAGCAGGCGGGGGGGGTCAGGGGAGACCCAGTACTTC. It encodes CASRRGGSGETQYF.

V is TRBV5-1 and J is TRBJ2-5; tentatively, D is TRBD2 (6 bases). Germline values: CDR1 SGHRS, CDR2 YFSETQ. This CDR3 has 15 amino acids. Trimming removed 2 bases at V and 1 base at J, with 12 bases between. This chain's CDR3 is CASSFRERGQETQYF. The CDR3, as DNA: TGCGCCAGCAGCTTTCGGGAGAGGGGCCAAGAGACCCAGTACTTC.

This chain connects TRBV28 to TRBJ1-2; maybe TRBD1 (5 bases). Trimming shortened V by 3 bases and J by 5 bases, and 13 bases separated the two germline ends. This CDR3 contains 14 residues. Looked up from germline, CDR1 is MDHEN and CDR2 is SYDVKM. The CDR3 DNA is TGTGCCAGCAGTTTCCCGGACAAGCATTATGGCTACACCTTC. As protein: CASSFPDKHYGYTF.

The J gene is TRBJ2-7, the V gene TRBV5-4; 8 nucleotides align to TRBD1. Germline lookup yields CDR1 SGHNT and CDR2 YYREEE (reference sequence). The CDR3 loop spans 15 amino acids. Trimming took 5 bases from V and 5 from J; bases not matched to a gene: 12. CDR3 nucleotide sequence: TGTGCCAGCAGTACCCGGTCAGGGGGCATAAACGAGCAGTACTTC. As protein: CASSTRSGGINEQYF.

V gene TRBV28 combines with J gene TRBJ1-1; 8 nucleotides match TRBD1. The CDR3 covers 16 residues. J was trimmed by 2 bases and V by 5 bases; bases with no gene match: 10. Germline V gene sequence: CDR1 MDHEN, CDR2 SYDVKM. The chain's CDR3 is CASSGSGTGQNTEAFF. CDR3 bases: TGTGCCAGCAGTGGCTCCGGGACAGGTCAAAACACTGAAGCTTTCTTT. Based on the CDR3 plus reference TRBV28 and TRBJ1-1, the full variable domain is DVKVTQSSRYLVKRTGEKVFLECVQDMDHENMFWYRQDPGLGLRLIYFSYDVKMKEKGDIPEGYSVSREKKERFSLILESASTNQTSMYLCASSGSGTGQNTEAFFGQGTRLTVV.

V is TRBV28 and J is TRBJ2-7; 9 nucleotides align to TRBD2. Germline V lookup: CDR1 MDHEN, CDR2 SYDVKM. V was pared by 6 bases and J by 2 bases, with 11 bases of the junction left unmatched. This CDR3 is 16 amino acids long. DNA of the CDR3: TGTGCCAGCAGCCGAATACAGACTAGCGGAACCTACGAGCAGTACTTC. This codes for CASSRIQTSGTYEQYF.

V is TRBV7-9 and J is TRBJ2-1; the match to TRBD2 covers 14 bases. Germline CDR1 is SEHNR and CDR2 is FQNEAQ (reference sequence). Germline trimming cut 6 bases from V and 7 bases from J; bases unmatched to any gene: 14. The CDR3 contains 18 residues. In DNA, the CDR3 is TGTGCCAGCAGAGGCGGGGGACTAGCGGGAGCTCGCGGGAATGAGCAGTTCTTC. Amino acids: CASRGGGLAGARGNEQFF.